Each of the 27 T cell receptor beta chains below was sequenced from the same sample in a study of blood T cell repertoires in COVID-19. The protocol was immunoSEQ multiplex PCR, while the TCRdb copy is restricted to in-frame clones and leaves out a portion. Here the sample spans about 270,000 clones, approximately 84% being singletons. The sample was PBMCs or T cells enriched from blood (not recorded which). These receptors came from a young man who had recovered from COVID-19.

J is TRBJ2-2 and V is TRBV19, with 13 bases identical to TRBD2. This CDR3 spans 19 amino acids. With 6 bases clipped from V and 6 bases from J, the junction kept 16 bases outside the gene matches. The germline CDR1 and CDR2 sequences are LNHDA and SQIVND (reference sequence). DNA for the CDR3: TGTGCCAGTAGAAGAGACTTTAGACTAGCGGGGGGTTTAGCCGGGGAGCTGTTTTTT. Its protein is CASRRDFRLAGGLAGELFF.

The rearrangement uses TRBV10-3 and TRBJ2-5; 8 positions match TRBD2. The CDR3 runs 15 residues. Germline trimming cut 6 bases from V and 2 bases from J; bases unmatched to any gene: 8. Germline V gives CDR1 ENHRY, CDR2 SYGVKD. The CDR3 loop reads CAISRTSGEQETQYF. The CDR3 bases are TGTGCCATCAGCCGAACTAGCGGAGAACAAGAGACCCAGTACTTC.

The chain is built from TRBV6-5 and TRBJ1-1; 7 nucleotides align to TRBD1. Trimming removed 4 bases from V and 4 bases from J; junction bases left unmatched: 9. The CDR3 has 15 residues. Germline assignment: CDR1 MNHEY and CDR2 SVGAGI. This chain's CDR3 is CASSSTGSGSTEAFF. CDR3 nucleotides: TGTGCCAGCAGTTCGACAGGGAGTGGGTCCACTGAAGCTTTCTTT.

CDR3 protein: CASSDPGQGGDGYTF. CDR3 bases: TGCGCCAGCAGTGACCCGGGACAGGGGGGTGATGGCTACACCTTC. The rearrangement uses TRBV10-2 and TRBJ1-2, with TRBD1 matching over 11 bases. Germline-derived CDR1 and CDR2 are WSHSY and SAAADI. The CDR3 covers 15 residues. The V and J ends lost 3 bases and 6 bases, in that order; junction bases with no gene match: 6.

The rearrangement uses TRBV18 and TRBJ1-5; D might be TRBD1 (6 bases). V was trimmed by 6 bases and J by 6 bases, leaving 18 bases between them. The CDR3 contains 15 residues. Looked up from germline, CDR1 is KGHSH and CDR2 is LQKENI. The CDR3 here is CASSPPPGASQPQHF. The CDR3 DNA is TGTGCCAGCTCTCCCCCGCCAGGGGCATCTCAGCCCCAGCATTTT.

The sample holds a few counts of this clone. This chain connects TRBV3-1 (or the pseudogene TRBV3-2) to TRBJ1-6, with no clear D. The CDR3 has 14 residues. The V gene's germline CDR1 is LGHDT and CDR2 YNNKEL (reference sequence). Trimming shortened V by 2 bases and J by 10 bases, and 12 bases separated the two germline ends. This CDR3 is CASSQTGVRSPLHF. The CDR3 DNA sequence: TGTGCCAGCAGCCAAACCGGGGTGAGGTCACCCCTCCACTTT.

The chain joins TRBV3-1 (or the pseudogene TRBV3-2) to TRBJ2-1, with TRBD1 matching over 8 bases. The CDR3 length is 16 residues. Trimming at V came to 0 bases and at J to 4 bases, leaving 5 bases not matched to a gene. Per germline, CDR1 LGHDT and CDR2 YNNKEL (reference sequence). CDR3 amino acids: CASSQDGQGGYNEQFF. In DNA, the CDR3 is TGTGCCAGCAGCCAAGACGGACAGGGAGGATACAATGAGCAGTTCTTC.

V gene TRBV24-1 combines with J gene TRBJ1-5; weak D call: TRBD1 (6 bases). There are 14 residues in the CDR3. Trimming shortened V by 5 bases and J by 6 bases, and 13 bases separated the two germline ends. The germline gives CDR1 KGHDR, CDR2 SFDVKD. CDR3 residues: CATSVGGAGQPQHF. The CDR3 DNA reads TGTGCCACCAGTGTAGGGGGGGCAGGTCAGCCCCAGCATTTT.

This rearrangement joins TRBV28 to TRBJ2-1; TRBD2 is a possible D gene (5 bases). CDR1 is MDHEN and CDR2 is SYDVKM in the germline V gene. Trimming pared 5 bases from V and 2 bases from J, leaving 13 bases between. The CDR3 loop spans 15 amino acids. The CDR3, as DNA: TGTGCCAGCAGTGCATTGCGAGGGCCCTACAATGAGCAGTTCTTC. This sequence encodes CASSALRGPYNEQFF.

The rearrangement uses TRBV5-1 and TRBJ1-2; no firm D call. Germline loops: CDR1 SGHRS, CDR2 YFSETQ. The CDR3 sequence is 13 residues long. The ends were cut back, 3 bases at V and 6 bases at J, with 12 bases in the middle. The CDR3 region has the DNA TGCGCCAGCAGCTCAAATGGTGCAGATGGCTACACCTTC. Translating it yields CASSSNGADGYTF.

This clone has just one count. The J gene is TRBJ2-7, the V gene TRBV6-5, with 11 nucleotides matching TRBD1. Germline lookup yields CDR1 MNHEY and CDR2 SVGAGI. The V gene end was trimmed by 7 bases and the J gene end by 10 bases; junction bases not matched to a gene: 6. The CDR3 runs 12 residues. CDR3 in amino acids: CASILDRGPQYF. CDR3 nucleotide sequence: TGTGCCAGCATCCTGGACAGGGGGCCACAGTACTTC.

The chain links TRBV6-6 to TRBJ1-1; no reliable D call. V dropped 5 bases and J dropped 1 base, with 5 bases sitting between them. This CDR3 is built from 12 residues. Germline values: CDR1 MNHNY, CDR2 SVGAGI (reference sequence). The DNA for the CDR3 is TGTGCCAGCAGTGCACAGAACACTGAAGCTTTCTTT. Encoded protein: CASSAQNTEAFF.

V usage is TRBV5-4 and J usage is TRBJ2-2; D ambiguous. Germline V gives CDR1 SGHNT, CDR2 YYREEE (reference sequence). V lost 3 bases, J lost 3 bases, and 12 bases lay in between. The CDR3 runs 15 residues. DNA of the CDR3: TGTGCCAGCAGCTGGGCCGGAACCGACACCGGGGAGCTGTTTTTT. Translating it yields CASSWAGTDTGELFF.

The chain recombines TRBV7-8 with TRBJ1-2; 7 bases are a match to TRBD1. Germline assignment: CDR1 SGHVS and CDR2 FQNEAQ. J gave up 4 bases and V 5 bases, and 7 bases lay outside the gene matches. The CDR3 has 14 amino acids. CDR3: CASSPDRELYGYTF. CDR3 sequence (DNA): TGTGCCAGCAGCCCAGACAGGGAACTCTATGGCTACACCTTC. The complete variable domain, with remaining parts taken from reference TRBV7-8 and TRBJ1-2, reads GAGVSQSPRYKVAKRGQDVALRCDPISGHVSLFWYQQALGQGPEFLTYFQNEAQLDKSGLPSDRFFAERPEGSVSTLKIQRTQQEDSAVYLCASSPDRELYGYTFGSGTRLTVV.

The chain recombines TRBV29-1 with TRBJ1-5; the match to TRBD1 covers 8 bases. This CDR3 is 13 amino acids long. Unmatched junction bases numbered 5, after V lost 6 bases and J lost 4 bases. Looked up from germline, CDR1 is SQVTM and CDR2 is ANQGSEA. CDR3 sequence reads: CSVGQELNQPQHF. The CDR3, as DNA: TGCAGCGTGGGACAGGAGCTGAATCAGCCCCAGCATTTT.

In regard to this clone: Its ends do not fully match the called genes, so a read error is possible. CDR3 bases: TGTGCCAGTAGCATAGGGGCCGGGACAGGCAATCAGCCCCAGCATTTT. It is translated as CASSIGAGTGNQPQHF. The gene calls are TRBV19 and TRBJ1-5, with 7 bases fitting TRBD1. Germline V gene sequence: CDR1 LNHDA, CDR2 SQIVND (reference sequence). The CDR3 has 16 residues. Complete variable domain (other parts from reference TRBV19 and TRBJ1-5): DGGITQSPKYLFRKEGQNVTLSCEQNLNHDAMYWYRQDPGQGLRLIYYSQIVNDFQKGDIAEGYSVSREKKESFPLTVTSAQKNPTAFYLCASSIGAGTGNQPQHFGDGTRLSIL.

The chain joins TRBV2 to TRBJ2-7, with D possibly TRBD2 on 6 matching bases. The CDR3 has 15 residues. Trimming removed 4 bases from V and 0 bases from J, with 13 bases in between. In germline, CDR1 is SNHLY, CDR2 FYNNEI. The CDR3 DNA reads TGTGCCAGCAGTGTCAGGCTAGCGAGCTCCTACGAGCAGTACTTC. It specifies CASSVRLASSYEQYF.

The rearrangement links TRBV7-6 to TRBJ2-7, with D perhaps matching TRBD1 (6 bases). Germline CDR1 and CDR2: SGHVS and FNYEAQ. The CDR3 has 18 amino acids. The germline V and J ends were trimmed by 0 bases and 2 bases, with 20 bases remaining between them. The CDR3 nucleotides read TGTGCCAGCAGCTTAGCGAGGCAGACAGGCCGATCTACCTACGAGCAGTACTTC. It encodes CASSLARQTGRSTYEQYF.

J is TRBJ2-3 and V is TRBV11-2; D is possibly TRBD1 (6 bases). Trimming removed 5 bases from V and 4 bases from J, with 13 bases in between. Germline-derived CDR1 and CDR2 are SGHAT and FQNNGV. The CDR3 sequence is 14 residues long. CDR3 sequence (DNA): TGTGCCAGCAGCAAACAAGGGGGAGCAGATACGCAGTATTTT. Its translation is CASSKQGGADTQYF.

The V gene is TRBV5-1, the J gene TRBJ1-6; D might be TRBD1 (6 bases). CDR3 length: 14 amino acids. CDR1 and CDR2 (germline): SGHRS, YFSETQ. Trimming pared 6 bases from V and 8 bases from J, leaving 15 bases between. The CDR3 sequence is CASTLTGNDSPLHF. CDR3 in DNA: TGCGCCAGCACCTTAACAGGGAACGATTCACCCCTCCACTTT.

The rearrangement joins TRBV6-5 to TRBJ2-7; 10 bases are a match to TRBD1. This CDR3 has 15 amino acids. The trim removed 2 bases at V and 4 bases at J, leaving 5 bases unmatched. Germline V gives CDR1 MNHEY, CDR2 SVGAGI. CDR3 DNA: TGTGCCAGCAGTTACACTCCGGGACAGGGGTACGAGCAGTACTTC. This codes for CASSYTPGQGYEQYF.

Only a few counts were recorded for this clone. This chain joins TRBV4-1 and TRBJ1-6; 8 positions match TRBD1. CDR1 MGHRA and CDR2 YSYEKL come from the germline V gene. With 4 bases clipped from V and 6 bases from J, the junction kept 5 bases outside the gene matches. The CDR3 is made up of 15 amino acids. DNA of the CDR3: TGCGCCAGCAGCCCAGGACAGGGAAGTAATTCACCCCTCCACTTT. It specifies CASSPGQGSNSPLHF.

V is TRBV5-1 and J is TRBJ1-4, with 8 positions matching TRBD1. The CDR3 runs 14 residues. Unmatched junction bases numbered 6, after V lost 5 bases and J lost 6 bases. Germline V CDR1 and CDR2: SGHRS, YFSETQ. In nucleotides, the CDR3 is TGCGCCAGCAGGCCGACAGGGGATTATGAAAAACTGTTTTTT. This encodes CASRPTGDYEKLFF.

J is TRBJ2-1 and V is TRBV11-2, with 12 bases fitting TRBD2. The V segment lost 3 bases and the J segment 7 bases; nucleotides outside the gene matches: 4. Per germline, CDR1 SGHAT and CDR2 FQNNGV. The CDR3 covers 15 residues. CDR3 in amino acids: CASSLRLAGVNEQFF. DNA of the CDR3: TGTGCCAGCAGCTTGCGACTAGCGGGAGTAAATGAGCAGTTCTTC.

The CDR3 is CASSRETTSYEKLFF. The CDR3 DNA reads as TGTGCCAGTAGTCGGGAGACCACATCTTATGAAAAACTGTTTTTT. The rearrangement links TRBV19 to TRBJ1-4; D is unresolved. Germline CDR1 reads LNHDA; CDR2 reads SQIVND (reference sequence). CDR3 length equals 15 residues. Trimming took off 5 bases at V and 6 bases at J, with 16 bases between the two ends.

Only one count was recorded for this clone. The chain has TRBV3-1 (or the pseudogene TRBV3-2) and TRBJ2-3; weak D call: TRBD2 (7 bases). Germline V CDR1 and CDR2: LGHDT, YNNKEL (reference sequence). The CDR3 loop spans 15 amino acids. V was trimmed by 6 bases and J by 2 bases, leaving 15 bases between them. The CDR3 protein is CASSPRGAYTDTQYF. CDR3 sequence (DNA): TGTGCCAGCAGTCCCCGGGGGGCCTACACAGATACGCAGTATTTT.

The chain employs TRBV2 and TRBJ2-1, with a weak D call TRBD2 (5 bases). With 7 bases removed from V and 0 bases from J, the gap between germline ends came to 10 bases. The CDR3 contains 14 residues. CDR1 and CDR2 (germline): SNHLY, FYNNEI. CDR3 in DNA: TGTGCCAGCACCGGACTGAGCTCCTACAATGAGCAGTTCTTC. Its translation: CASTGLSSYNEQFF.